A selection of T cell receptor beta chains follows, all from one sample in a study of cytomegalovirus exposure and HLA in healthy donors. Assay: immunoSEQ multiplex PCR; the TCRdb copy retains only in-frame clones and omits some. This table has about 160,000 clones, about 77% appearing once. The sample taken for sequencing was PBMCs. The receptor set was obtained from a man aged 18 to 30 in good health and CMV-seropositive. Both conserved end residues are trimmed from each CDR3.

j_call	v_call	cdr3_aa
TRBJ2-7	TRBV29-1	SVAREGREQY
TRBJ1-1	TRBV6-5	ASSPTGGGGAF
TRBJ2-7	TRBV10-3	AISEWGQGGVPYEQY
TRBJ1-5	TRBV27	ASSLSSAGGSGQPQH
TRBJ2-1	TRBV7-8	ASSLIGTGAHNEQF
TRBJ1-5	TRBV2	ASSVDREKPQH
TRBJ1-5	TRBV5-6	ASSLYPGMVQPQH
TRBJ1-4	TRBV18	ASSPPGQGNEKLF
TRBJ1-1	TRBV18	ASSPQGAATEAF
TRBJ1-1	TRBV4-1	ASSPGVDREQRAF
TRBJ1-2	TRBV19	ASSMTGGNYGYT
NA	TRBV4-2	ASSQDLSVYEQY
TRBJ1-2	TRBV7-2	ASSIGLYRGEGYGYT
TRBJ2-7	TRBV29-1	SVGQGADFSYEQY
TRBJ1-1	TRBV19	ASSILGQATEAF
TRBJ1-1	TRBV28	ASNLGTGNTEAF
TRBJ1-2	TRBV19	ASSRGQYGYT
TRBJ2-7	TRBV7-8	ASSPAGGVEQY
TRBJ1-1	TRBV19	ASYGHNTEAF
TRBJ1-1	TRBV2	ASIYRSNTEAS
TRBJ2-7	TRBV30	AWSALYEQY
TRBJ1-2	TRBV28	ASSLTGDNYGYT